This TCR beta chain is from a study of cytotoxic CD8 clonotypes in ibrutinib-treated CLL. For the study at large: Response samples were obtained once patients had received a median 12 months of treatment, range 6 to 36.

CDR1 is SGHRS, CDR2 YFSETQ, per germline. The CDR3 is 16 amino acids. J was trimmed by 2 bases and V by 4 bases; bases with no gene match: 1. Depth targeted 1 in 200,000 to 1 in 1 million T cells, averaging 10x coverage per clonotype. The assay was immunoSEQ multiplex PCR, and TCRdb's table has in-frame clones only and misses some. The sample lists approximately 190,000 clones, more than 65% seen once, with 5.5% to 6% in the top ten. Material: PBMCs, obtained after 12 months of ibrutinib treatment. The receptor was isolated from a human donor with chronic lymphocytic leukemia. This rearrangement joins TRBV5-1 to TRBJ2-1; 15 positions agree with TRBD2. The CDR3 spells CASSRTSGGAYNEQFF. The CDR3 DNA reads TGCGCCAGCAGCCGGACTAGCGGGGGGGCCTACAATGAGCAGTTCTTC.